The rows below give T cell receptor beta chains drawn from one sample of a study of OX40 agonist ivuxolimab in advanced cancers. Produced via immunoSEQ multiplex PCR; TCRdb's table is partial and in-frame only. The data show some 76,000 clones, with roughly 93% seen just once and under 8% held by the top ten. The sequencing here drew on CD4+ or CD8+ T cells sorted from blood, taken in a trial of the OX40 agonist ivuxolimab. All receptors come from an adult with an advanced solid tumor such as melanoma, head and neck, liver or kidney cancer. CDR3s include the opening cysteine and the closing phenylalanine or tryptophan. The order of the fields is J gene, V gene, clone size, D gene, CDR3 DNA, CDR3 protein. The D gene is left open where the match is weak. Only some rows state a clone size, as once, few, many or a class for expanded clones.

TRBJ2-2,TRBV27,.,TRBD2,TGTGCCAGCAGTTTATCCCCCGGACTAGCGTTGAACACCGGGGAGCTGTTTTTT,CASSLSPGLALNTGELFF
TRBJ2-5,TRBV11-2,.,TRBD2,TGTGCCAGCAGCCCAGGCCGTGGACTAGCTGAGGAGACCCAGTACTTC,CASSPGRGLAEETQYF
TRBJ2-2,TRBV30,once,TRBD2,TGTGCCTGGAGTGGGGCTGAGCAGCGGGAGGGCACCGGGGAGCTGTTTTTT,CAWSGAEQREGTGELFF
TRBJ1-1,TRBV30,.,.,TGTGCCTGTAGCGACGGTGCCGTGAACACTGAAGCTTTCTTT,CACSDGAVNTEAFF
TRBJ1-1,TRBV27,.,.,TGTGCCAGCAGTCTCCGGGGTCCGAACACTGAAGCTTTCTTT,CASSLRGPNTEAFF
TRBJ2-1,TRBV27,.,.,TGTGCCAGCAGTTTGAGACGAAGCTCCTACAATGAGCAGTTCTTC,CASSLRRSSYNEQFF
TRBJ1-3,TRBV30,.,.,TGTGCCTGGAGGTCCTCTGGAAACACCATATATTTT,CAWRSSGNTIYF
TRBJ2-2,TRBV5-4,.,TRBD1,TGTGCCAGCAGCTTGGCCGTCGTGGCAGGGGGCTCCACCGGGGAGCTGTTTTTT,CASSLAVVAGGSTGELFF
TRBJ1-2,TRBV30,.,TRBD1,TGTGCCTGGAGTACACCGGGACAGGGGGTAACAAGCTATGGCTACACCTTC,CAWSTPGQGVTSYGYTF
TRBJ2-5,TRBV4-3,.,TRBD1,TGCGCCAGCAGCCGGGGGACAGGGGCAGGGGAGACCCAGTACTTC,CASSRGTGAGETQYF
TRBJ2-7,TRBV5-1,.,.,TGCGCCAGCAGCCACGGAGGCGCCGAGCAGTACTTC,CASSHGGAEQYF
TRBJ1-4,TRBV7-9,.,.,TGTGCCAGCAGCGAGGGGGGAATGCGCGAAAAACTGTTTTTT,CASSEGGMREKLFF
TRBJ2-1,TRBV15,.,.,TGTGCCACGTTTAATAGCGTACCATACAATGAGCAGTTCTTC,CATFNSVPYNEQFF
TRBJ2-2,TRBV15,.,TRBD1,TGTGCCACCAGCAGTCCGGACAGGGGAACCGGGGAGCTGTTTTTT,CATSSPDRGTGELFF